This record concerns one T cell receptor beta chain sequence. The record originates from a study of blood T cell repertoires in COVID-19. The data were produced by immunoSEQ multiplex PCR, yet TCRdb's version contains in-frame clones alone and is incomplete. The table includes approximately 170,000 clones, approximately 80% detected once. V was pared by 2 bases and J by 6 bases, with 16 bases between. From germline, CDR1 is ENHRY and CDR2 SYGVKD. This CDR3 is 15 amino acids long. The chain is built from TRBV10-3 and TRBJ1-1; the D gene is possibly TRBD1 (5 bases). This TCR was recovered from a man aged 35-49 years who had recovered from COVID-19. What was sequenced was PBMCs or T cells enriched from blood (not recorded which). The CDR3 nucleotides are TGTGCCATCAGTGAGGAGGGGACTCGGGGACCTGAAGCTTTCTTT. This translates into CAISEEGTRGPEAFF.